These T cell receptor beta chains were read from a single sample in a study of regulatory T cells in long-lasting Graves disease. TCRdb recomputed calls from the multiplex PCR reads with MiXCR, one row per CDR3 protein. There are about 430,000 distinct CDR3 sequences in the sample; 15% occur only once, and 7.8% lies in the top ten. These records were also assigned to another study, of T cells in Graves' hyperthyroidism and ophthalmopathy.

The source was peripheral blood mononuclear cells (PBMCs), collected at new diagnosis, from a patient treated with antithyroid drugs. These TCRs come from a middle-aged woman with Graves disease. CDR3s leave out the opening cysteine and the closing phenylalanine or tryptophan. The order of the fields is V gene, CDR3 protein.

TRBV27,ASSPGTDTYEEQY
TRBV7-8,ASSSRGLAGDEQF
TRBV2,ASSERTGRTEAF
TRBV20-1,SVTTTTDTQY
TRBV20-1,SARGPDFSYEQY
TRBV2,ASREGARYEQY
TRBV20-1,SARDRTGGTIRPQH
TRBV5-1,ASSLEVTGRETQY
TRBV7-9,ASSPPSVTYEQY
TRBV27,ASSLGSGPEAF
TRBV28,ASSPPTRSKNIQY
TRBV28,ASIPAPGLAGSYEQY
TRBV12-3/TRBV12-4,ASSLFRVGNEQF
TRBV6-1,ASSATTGNTIY
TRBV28,ASSLGRQNTEAF
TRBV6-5,ASSYMSSYEQY
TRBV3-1,ASSPRTSDEQF
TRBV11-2,ASSFWGLGMNTEAF
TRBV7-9,ASSPFPGPIQQY
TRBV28,ASSLRGQGPYEQY
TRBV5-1,ASSPIAGEETQY
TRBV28,ASSLEFSEETQY
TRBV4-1,ASGREGTDTQY
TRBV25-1,ASSPSDYVGETQY
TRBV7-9,ASSPTLRAYEQY
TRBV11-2,ASSLDRGSGSSYEQY
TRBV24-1,ATSDSWSSYNEQF
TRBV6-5,ASSYMTGADTEAF
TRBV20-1,SAGPQRGQF
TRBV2,ASSEGRAVDGYT
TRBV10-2,ASSEPRGSYNEQF
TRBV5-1,ASSLAPVYEQY
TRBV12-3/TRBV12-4,ASSLLRGGVYQPQH
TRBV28,ASSWGGYEQY
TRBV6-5,ASSYRGRTGELF
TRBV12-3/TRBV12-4,ASSLGGGIIEAF
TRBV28,ASSIDNEQF
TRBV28,ASSQYLPGQGLEKLF
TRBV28,ASSQIAGYTDTQY
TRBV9,ASSPWTSGRGGELF
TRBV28,ASSPGRENAGYT
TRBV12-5,ASGLSRDRGYYGYT
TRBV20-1,SANRLPGQDYNSPLH
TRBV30,AWRKLAGVGDTQY
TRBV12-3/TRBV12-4,ASSTENTEAF
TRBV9,ASSARDRGNSPLH
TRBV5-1,ASSFSGEDTGELF
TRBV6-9,ASSYGEGQPQH
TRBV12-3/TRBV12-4,ASSLHPPTVNNEQF
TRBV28,ASSLSQGGGYEQY
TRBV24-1,ATSDLVPDTQY